This T cell receptor beta chain was obtained from a study of early T cells in non-severe SARS-CoV-2 infection. Trimming removed 7 bases at V and 2 bases at J, with 9 bases between. Germline V gene data show CDR1 as SNHLY and CDR2 as FYNNEI. CDR3 length equals 13 residues. Using its own MiXCR run on the 5' RACE reads, TCRdb lists one record per CDR3 protein. The repertoire holds tens of thousands of distinct CDR3 sequences, 10% to 15% seen once, with around a sixth in the top ten. Study-wide points: VDJdb matching, biased toward anti-spike CD8 responses, missed private and CD4 specificities.

This clonotype occurred many times. Its antigen is unknown. The sequence was collected from an adult who was a healthcare worker with PCR-confirmed SARS-CoV-2 infection or an uninfected control (not recorded which). The donor label of this sample is uncertain. Sequencing was performed on whole blood, taken at baseline. This chain connects TRBV2 to TRBJ1-5, with D hard to call. The CDR3 DNA follows: TGTGCCAGCAAAGATCAGGGCAATCAGCCCCAGCATTTT. Amino acid sequence: CASKDQGNQPQHF.